This record covers a single TCR beta chain. This clonotype was seen a few times. This receptor's antigen is unknown. Base-call qualities are not available, and no considerably larger clone is one nucleotide away. From the cysteine up to the phenylalanine, the CDR3 has a length of 15 residues. The DNA shown is the 45-base CDR3, in frame from base 1. From V the trimming removes 5 bases and from J it removes 3 bases, while the gene matches leave 6 bases of the junction unaccounted for. According to the germline V gene (reference sequence), CDR1 reads SEHNR and CDR2 reads FQNEAQ. The source of the sample is a study of T cell repertoires in cytomegalovirus infection (dated by TCRdb to the late 2010s). Looking at the study overall: Recently identified HLA-C-restricted CMV epitopes, whose presentation resists viral immunomodulation, were targeted by peptide stimulations together with well-studied HLA-B-restricted epitopes. The HLA type of each donor mattered for the analysis, because public TCR beta signatures pointed to carriage of CMV infection along with the matching HLA type. Overall results and qualifications from the work: Cumulative frequency of public TCR beta family members discriminated carriers of CMV infection plus the relevant HLA type in this cohort and an independent 352-donor cohort. The ex vivo response was dominated by HLA-C-restricted CMV-specific TCR beta clonotypes, and the single most frequent clonotype in two of eight donors was supplied by these HLA-C-restricted clonotypes.

Per the publication, the treatment or condition label means: in vitro stimulation with specific CMV peptide epitopes to enrich CMV-specific T cells. The reads were generated on an Illumina HiSeq 1500. The raw public data were reprocessed by TCRdb itself: fastp quality trimming at Q25, MiXCR clonotype calling, in-frame beta chains only. Here each entry gathers all rows of one CDR3 protein and keeps the most common genes and DNA. For this sample there are about 770,000 distinct CDR3 sequences; 29% appear just once. The top ten clones comprise around 13% of the sample. The sequenced sample was cultured CD8+ T cells from PBMCs, obtained from culture after CMV antigen stimulation. The receptor comes from a human donor in good health (CMV status not recorded). Some clones in this sample may be carry-over from other donors' samples. The sequence joins TRBV7-9 to TRBJ2-1, and 8 junctional nucleotides match TRBD2. In nucleotide form, the sequence is TGTGCCAGCAGCCCGATAGCGGGGTTCTACAATGAGCAGTTCTTC. Translated, it gives CASSPIAGFYNEQFF.